This passage covers 19 T cell receptor beta chains from one sample sequenced in a study of T cells in Graves' hyperthyroidism and ophthalmopathy. The source material, RNA transcripts, was used to amplify TCR beta CDR3 regions. During a first-round RT-PCR of the TCR CDR3, the HTBI primer set was used. MiXCR was run by TCRdb on the multiplex PCR reads, yielding one entry per CDR3 protein. Of 340,000 or so distinct CDR3 sequences listed, 16% are singletons. Material: blood. The receptors come from a man younger than 40 with Graves' hyperthyroidism.

Ten or more counts support this clonotype. The chain uses TRBV11-2 and TRBJ2-4; D remains ambiguous. The CDR3 loop spans 18 amino acids. V was pared by 4 bases and J by 0 bases, with 19 bases between. Germline-derived CDR1 and CDR2 are SGHAT and FQNNGV. The CDR3 sequence is CASSSTPRSTLAKNIQYF. The CDR3 coding sequence is TGTGCCAGCAGCTCCACCCCTCGGAGCACTCTAGCCAAAAACATTCAGTACTTC. The variable domain in full, with the rest retrieved from reference TRBV11-2 and TRBJ2-4, is EAGVAQSPRYKIIEKRQSVAFWCNPISGHATLYWYQQILGQGPKLLIQFQNNGVVDDSQLPKDRFSAERLKGVDSTLKIQPAKLEDSAVYLCASSSTPRSTLAKNIQYFGAGTRLSVL.

At least ten counts were recorded for this clonotype. The chain has TRBV3-1 and TRBJ2-7; 13 bases are shared with TRBD2. Per the germline V gene, CDR1 is LGHDT and CDR2 is YNNKEL (reference sequence). V trimming: 4 bases; J trimming: 5 bases; junction bases outside the gene matches: 5. The CDR3 extends over 15 amino acids. The CDR3 loop is CASSLRTSGGDEQYF. The DNA of the CDR3 is TGTGCCAGCAGCCTCCGGACTAGCGGGGGAGACGAGCAGTACTTC.

This clonotype was observed many times. The rearrangement joins TRBV28 to TRBJ1-2; D is uncertain. This CDR3 has 15 residues. Trimming took off 4 bases at V and 2 bases at J, with 14 bases between the two ends. Germline V CDR1 and CDR2: MDHEN, SYDVKM. This CDR3 is CASSSPRNLNYGYTF. DNA of the CDR3: TGTGCCAGCAGTTCCCCCAGGAACCTAAACTATGGCTACACCTTC.

This clonotype has a count of ten or more. The chain couples TRBV27 to TRBJ2-7, with 9 nucleotides matching TRBD2. CDR3 length: 16 amino acids. With 5 bases clipped from V and 0 bases from J, the junction kept 8 bases outside the gene matches. Germline V gene data show CDR1 as MNHEY and CDR2 as SMNVEV (reference sequence). The DNA of the CDR3 is TGTGCCAGCAGTCCCCAAGCGGGAGGCTCCTCCTACGAGCAGTACTTC. As protein: CASSPQAGGSSYEQYF.

This clonotype was detected a few times. This sequence joins TRBV20-1 and TRBJ2-3, with 9 positions matching TRBD1. CDR1 and CDR2 (germline): DFQATT, SNEGSKA (reference sequence). Trimming took 3 bases from V and 5 from J; bases not matched to a gene: 12. CDR3 length equals 16 residues. The CDR3 loop is CSARDITGGAGDTQYF. For the CDR3, the DNA is TGCAGTGCTAGGGACATCACAGGGGGCGCGGGAGATACGCAGTATTTT.

As regards this clonotype: Since a much larger clone is just one base distant, this may be a read error. The chain has TRBV3-1 and TRBJ2-7, with D possibly being TRBD1 (6 bases). CDR3 length: 14 amino acids. Germline V CDR1 and CDR2: LGHDT, YNNKEL (reference sequence). The CDR3 region has the DNA TGTGCCAGCAGCCAATACAGGGCGTCTCACGAGCGGTACTTC. Its protein product is CASSQYRASHERYF.

This clonotype showed up many times. V gene TRBV5-6 combines with J gene TRBJ2-5; D unclear. Germline loops: CDR1 SGHDT, CDR2 YYEEEE. Trimming pared 4 bases from V and 0 bases from J, leaving 10 bases between. The CDR3 runs to 14 residues. The CDR3 spells CASSTAGNQETQYF. The CDR3 bases are TGTGCCAGCAGCACGGCTGGCAACCAAGAGACCCAGTACTTC.

This clonotype was recorded at least ten times. The chain uses TRBV12-3 or TRBV12-4 and TRBJ2-2, with 12 nucleotides matching TRBD2. V was clipped by 6 bases and J by 5 bases; unmatched bases: 10. The CDR3 consists of 17 residues. CDR3 residues: CASSRTSGRLTTGELFF. CDR3 in DNA: TGTGCCAGCAGCCGTACTAGCGGGAGGCTTACTACCGGGGAGCTGTTTTTT.

This clonotype was seen repeatedly, ten times or more. The chain employs TRBV28 and TRBJ2-3; D might be TRBD1 (5 bases). The germline V gene encodes CDR1 MDHEN and CDR2 SYDVKM. The ends were cut back, 6 bases at V and 0 bases at J, with 13 bases in the middle. The CDR3 is 15 residues long. Here the CDR3 reads CASSRRATSTDTQYF. The CDR3 region has the DNA TGTGCCAGCAGCCGCAGGGCTACGAGCACAGATACGCAGTATTTT.

This clonotype was observed a few times. This chain uses TRBV29-1 with TRBJ2-1; 8 nucleotides match TRBD1. Germline lookup yields CDR1 SQVTM and CDR2 ANQGSEA. With V trimmed by 6 bases and J by 4 bases, 8 bases remained unmatched. This CDR3 comprises 14 residues. The CDR3, as DNA: TGCAGCGTCCGCCGGGACAGGTCATACAATGAGCAGTTCTTC. Protein product: CSVRRDRSYNEQFF.

This clonotype was observed a few times. The chain has TRBV6-1 and TRBJ2-3, with D perhaps TRBD1 or TRBD2 (7 bases each). Trimming removed 3 bases from V and 4 bases from J, with 11 bases in between. The CDR3 totals 14 residues. Per the germline V gene, CDR1 is MNHNS and CDR2 is SASEGT. CDR3 sequence: CASSDRGRADTQYF. In DNA, the CDR3 is TGTGCCAGCAGTGACAGGGGGAGGGCAGATACGCAGTATTTT.

This clonotype was detected only a few times. V and J are TRBV20-1 and TRBJ2-5; TRBD2 matches at 13 bases. Unmatched junction bases numbered 9, after V lost 7 bases and J lost 4 bases. The germline CDR1 and CDR2 sequences are DFQATT and SNEGSKA (reference sequence). The CDR3 spans 15 residues. CDR3 sequence: CSGGGLAGYGETQYF. The CDR3 region has the DNA TGCAGTGGGGGGGGACTAGCGGGATACGGAGAGACCCAGTACTTC.

J is TRBJ2-1 and V is TRBV27; 13 bases align to TRBD2. J lost 8 bases, V lost 2 bases, and 15 bases had no gene match. The CDR3 loop spans 19 amino acids. Germline V gene lookup returns CDR1 MNHEY and CDR2 SMNVEV (reference sequence). CDR3 DNA sequence: TGTGCCAGCAGTTTACACCAAATGGGACTAGCGGGATCGGGTTATGAGCAGTTCTTC. This codes for CASSLHQMGLAGSGYEQFF.

A few counts support this clonotype. The chain carries TRBV10-3 and TRBJ1-2; 8 positions agree with TRBD1. V shed 6 bases, J shed 2 bases, and the junction held 2 bases outside the gene matches. Germline loops: CDR1 ENHRY, CDR2 SYGVKD. This CDR3 has 13 residues. CDR3 amino acids: CAIRAGGNYGYTF. The CDR3 DNA is TGTGCCATCAGAGCAGGGGGCAACTATGGCTACACCTTC.

The rearrangement joins TRBV6-4 to TRBJ2-1, with 8 bases fitting TRBD2. CDR1 MRHNA and CDR2 SNTAGT come from the germline V gene. This CDR3 spans 16 amino acids. Unmatched junction bases numbered 4, after V lost 0 bases and J lost 3 bases. CDR3 nucleotide sequence: TGTGCCAGCAGTGACTCCGGACTAGCAGACTACAATGAGCAGTTCTTC. It encodes CASSDSGLADYNEQFF.

At least ten counts were recorded for this clonotype. CDR3 sequence: CASSSPPAGHDEQFF. The DNA of the CDR3 is TGTGCCAGCAGTTCCCCCCCAGCAGGGCATGATGAGCAGTTCTTC. The gene calls are TRBV28 and TRBJ2-1; D might be TRBD1 (5 bases). The CDR3 totals 15 residues. Germline lookup yields CDR1 MDHEN and CDR2 SYDVKM. V was cut by 4 bases and J by 8 bases, with 18 bases left in between.

This clonotype was picked up a small number of times. The rearrangement uses TRBV10-1 and TRBJ2-1, with 9 bases identical to TRBD2. CDR3 length equals 15 residues. The germline CDR1 and CDR2 sequences are WNHNN and SYGVQD (reference sequence). V shed 5 bases and J 5 bases; nucleotides not matched to a gene: 7. CDR3 bases: TGCGCCAGCAGTCGGTCGGGGACTAGCAACAATGAGCAGTTCTTC. It translates to CASSRSGTSNNEQFF.

This clonotype has a count of ten or more. The chain links TRBV20-1 to TRBJ2-7; TRBD1 agrees at 9 bases. Germline V CDR1 and CDR2: DFQATT, SNEGSKA (reference sequence). J gave up 3 bases and V 6 bases, and 6 bases lay outside the gene matches. CDR3 length: 13 residues. CDR3 nucleotides: TGCAGTGCGACCGGGACAGGGAACTACGAGCAGTACTTC. Translating it yields CSATGTGNYEQYF.

This clonotype was recorded a few times. This chain links TRBV5-1 with TRBJ2-5; TRBD2 matches 14 bases. The V segment lost 4 bases and the J segment 5 bases; nucleotides outside the gene matches: 7. The germline V gene has CDR1 SGHRS and CDR2 YFSETQ. This CDR3 has 16 amino acids. Here the CDR3 reads CASSGYGTSGSETQYF. CDR3 nucleotides: TGCGCCAGCAGCGGGTACGGGACTAGCGGGAGTGAGACCCAGTACTTC.